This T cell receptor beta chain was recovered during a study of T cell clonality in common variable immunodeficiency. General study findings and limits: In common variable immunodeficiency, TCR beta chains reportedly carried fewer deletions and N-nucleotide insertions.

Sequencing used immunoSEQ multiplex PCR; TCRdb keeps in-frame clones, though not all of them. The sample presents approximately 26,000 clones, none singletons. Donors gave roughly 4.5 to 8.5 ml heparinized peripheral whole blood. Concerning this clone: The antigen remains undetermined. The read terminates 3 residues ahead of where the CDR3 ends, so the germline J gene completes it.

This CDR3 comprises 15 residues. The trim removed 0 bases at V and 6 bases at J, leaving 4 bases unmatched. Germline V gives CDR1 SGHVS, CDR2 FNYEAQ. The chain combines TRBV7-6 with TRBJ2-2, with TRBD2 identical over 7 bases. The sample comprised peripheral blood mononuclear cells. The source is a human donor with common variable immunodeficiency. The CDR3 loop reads CASSLAPAGSGELFF. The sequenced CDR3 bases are TGTGCCAGCAGCTTAGCCCCAGCGGGGTCCGGGGAG.